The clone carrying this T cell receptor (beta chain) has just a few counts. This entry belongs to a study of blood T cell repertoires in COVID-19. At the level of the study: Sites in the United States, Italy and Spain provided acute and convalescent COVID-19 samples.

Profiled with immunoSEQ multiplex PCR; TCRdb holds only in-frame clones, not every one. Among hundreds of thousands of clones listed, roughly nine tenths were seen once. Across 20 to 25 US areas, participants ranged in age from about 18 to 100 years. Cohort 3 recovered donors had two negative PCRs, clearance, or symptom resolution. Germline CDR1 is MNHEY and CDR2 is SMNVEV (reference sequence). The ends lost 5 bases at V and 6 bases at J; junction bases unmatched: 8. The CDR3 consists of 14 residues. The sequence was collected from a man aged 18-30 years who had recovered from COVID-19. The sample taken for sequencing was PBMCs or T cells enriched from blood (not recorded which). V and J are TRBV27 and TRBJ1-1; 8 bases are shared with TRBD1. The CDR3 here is CASSLQGGVAEAFF. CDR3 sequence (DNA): TGTGCCAGCAGTCTACAGGGGGGAGTCGCTGAAGCTTTCTTT.